This TCR beta chain comes out of a study of T cell changes during pregnancy in multiple sclerosis. CDR3 length equals 15 residues. Germline CDR1 SGHRS, CDR2 YFSETQ. The ends lost 0 bases at V and 4 bases at J; junction bases unmatched: 4. Method: immunoSEQ multiplex PCR; TCRdb's copy keeps in-frame clones and lacks some. The sample contains over 100,000 clones, 90% to 95% of which appear only once. The chain joins TRBV5-1 to TRBJ2-3; 8 bases match TRBD1. This TCR was sampled from a female donor with multiple sclerosis, enrolled in a pregnancy study. This specimen consisted of peripheral blood, obtained in the third trimester of pregnancy. CDR3 sequence (DNA): TGCGCCAGCAGCTTGGCAGGGGGCATCGCAGATACGCAGTATTTT. Translation gives CASSLAGGIADTQYF. Based on the CDR3 plus reference TRBV5-1 and TRBJ2-3, the full variable domain is KAGVTQTPRYLIKTRGQQVTLSCSPISGHRSVSWYQQTPGQGLQFLFEYFSETQRNKGNFPGRFSGRQFSNSRSEMNVSTLELGDSALYLCASSLAGGIADTQYFGPGTRLTVL.